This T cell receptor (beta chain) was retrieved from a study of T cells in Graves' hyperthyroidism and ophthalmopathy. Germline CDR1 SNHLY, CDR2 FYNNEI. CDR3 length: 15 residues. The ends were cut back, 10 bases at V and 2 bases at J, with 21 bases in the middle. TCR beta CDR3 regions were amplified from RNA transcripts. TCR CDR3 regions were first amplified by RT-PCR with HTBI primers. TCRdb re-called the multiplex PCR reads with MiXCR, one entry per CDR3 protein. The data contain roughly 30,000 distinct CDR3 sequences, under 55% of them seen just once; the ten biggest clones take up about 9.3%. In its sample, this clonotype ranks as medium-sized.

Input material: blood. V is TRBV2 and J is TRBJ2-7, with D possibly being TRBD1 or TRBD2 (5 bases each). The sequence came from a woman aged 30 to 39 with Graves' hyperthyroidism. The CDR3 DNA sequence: TGTGCCATCATATCGGTGGGACCCAGTGCCTACGAGCAGTACTTC. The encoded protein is CAIISVGPSAYEQYF.